This passage covers 11 T cell receptor beta chains from one sample sequenced in a study of beta chain features in type 1 diabetes. Sequenced material consisted of expressed TCRB transcripts (all of the isolated RNA was reverse transcribed). Using immunoSEQ multiplex PCR, the repertoire was profiled, and TCRdb retains in-frame clones only, with some absent. The table lists about 210,000 clones, about a tenth of them singletons. Sequencing was performed on central memory CD4+ T cells from blood. The origin of the receptors is a man aged 18 to 29 in good health.

The chain links TRBV5-1 to TRBJ1-2; 7 bases are shared with TRBD1. J was trimmed by 7 bases and V by 0 bases; bases with no gene match: 3. This CDR3 spans 13 amino acids. CDR1 SGHRS and CDR2 YFSETQ come from the germline V gene. The CDR3 spells CASSLVPGGGYTF. The CDR3 DNA is TGCGCCAGCAGCTTGGTCCCAGGGGGTGGCTACACCTTC.

The chain employs TRBV7-9 and TRBJ2-5; 9 bases are a match to TRBD1. The CDR3 totals 16 residues. Germline lookup yields CDR1 SEHNR and CDR2 FQNEAQ (reference sequence). The trim removed 5 bases at V and 0 bases at J, leaving 7 bases unmatched. For the CDR3, the DNA is TGTGCCAGCAGCACCCGACAGGGGGGAAACCAAGAGACCCAGTACTTC. Protein: CASSTRQGGNQETQYF.

This clone occurred a few times. J is TRBJ2-3 and V is TRBV23-1; TRBD1 matches at 8 bases. TRBV23-1 is treated as an ORF (open reading frame) with a function not yet certain. J was trimmed by 1 base and V by 2 bases; bases with no gene match: 17. CDR3 size: 20 residues. CDR3 protein: CASSQDRGSAKSQGTDTQYF. The CDR3 coding sequence is TGCGCCAGCAGTCAAGACAGGGGAAGCGCCAAATCCCAGGGCACAGATACGCAGTATTTT.

Comments on this clone: A far bigger clonotype differs at one base, so this is likely a read error. CDR3 loop: CASSLAAWITGELFF. In DNA, the CDR3 is TGTGCCAGCAGCTTAGCTGCATGGATCACCGGGGAGCTGTTTTTT. The chain employs TRBV7-2 and TRBJ2-2; D unresolved. Germline V CDR1 and CDR2: SGHTA, FQGNSA. This CDR3 contains 15 residues. Trimming shortened V by 0 bases and J by 4 bases, and 9 bases separated the two germline ends.

The rearrangement links TRBV7-2 to TRBJ2-3, with 7 bases that match TRBD2. The CDR3 extends over 14 amino acids. The germline V gene has CDR1 SGHTA and CDR2 FQGNSA. V gave up 2 bases and J gave up 5 bases; unmatched junction bases: 4. The CDR3 here is CASSLTSAGDTQYF. The CDR3 DNA reads TGTGCCAGCAGCTTAACTAGCGCAGGAGATACGCAGTATTTT.

J is TRBJ2-7 and V is TRBV6-5, with no clear D. In germline, CDR1 is MNHEY, CDR2 SVGAGI. The CDR3 runs 15 residues. The ends were cut back, 0 bases at V and 4 bases at J, with 13 bases in the middle. The CDR3 bases are TGTGCCAGCAGTTACTCGACCAGCGCAGGATACGAGCAGTACTTC. It is translated as CASSYSTSAGYEQYF.

The chain links TRBV18 to TRBJ2-3; a possible D gene is TRBD2 (5 bases). V was trimmed by 6 bases and J by 4 bases, leaving 17 bases between them. The CDR3 loop spans 15 amino acids. The germline gives CDR1 KGHSH, CDR2 LQKENI. CDR3 sequence: CASSLGGPKADTQYF. DNA of the CDR3: TGTGCCAGCTCCCTCGGCGGGCCCAAGGCAGATACGCAGTATTTT.

This clone was seen once. V gene TRBV6-5 combines with J gene TRBJ1-2; possible D gene TRBD1, 6 bases. The CDR3 runs to 16 residues. The V gene's germline CDR1 is MNHEY and CDR2 SVGAGI. The V and J ends lost 2 bases and 1 base respectively, with 14 bases between them. Written as DNA, the CDR3 is TGTGCCAGCAGTTACGTATCTGTACAGGGTAACTATGGCTACACCTTC. This translates into CASSYVSVQGNYGYTF.

In this sample, this clone turned up a few times. The chain recombines TRBV4-2 with TRBJ2-1, with 10 bases lining up with TRBD2. The CDR3 is made up of 15 amino acids. V trimming: 4 bases; J trimming: 3 bases; junction bases outside the gene matches: 3. Germline CDR1 LGHNA, CDR2 YNFKEQ. CDR3 region: CASSLRTSGYNEQFF. In DNA, the CDR3 is TGTGCCAGCAGCCTACGGACTAGCGGCTACAATGAGCAGTTCTTC.

A few counts support this clone. The genes are TRBV7-3 and TRBJ2-3, with 9 bases matching TRBD2. The V segment lost 5 bases and the J segment 2 bases; nucleotides outside the gene matches: 8. Germline assignment: CDR1 SGHTA and CDR2 FQGTGA. The CDR3 length is 16 residues. Here the CDR3 DNA reads TGTGCCAGCAGCCCGATCGCGGGAGGGTCCACAGATACGCAGTATTTT. Its protein is CASSPIAGGSTDTQYF.

The rearrangement joins TRBV30 to TRBJ2-3; tentative D call: TRBD2 (6 bases). V dropped 5 bases and J dropped 2 bases, with 11 bases sitting between them. The CDR3 runs 13 residues. Germline CDR1 reads GTSNPN; CDR2 reads SVGIG (reference sequence). CDR3 nucleotide sequence: TGTGCCTGGGGGGGGACTCTCACAGATACGCAGTATTTT. Protein sequence: CAWGGTLTDTQYF.